This T cell receptor beta chain was found in a study of cytomegalovirus exposure and HLA in healthy donors. The CDR3 runs to 14 residues. Germline lookup yields CDR1 LGHNT and CDR2 FRNRAP. The germline V and J ends were trimmed by 5 bases and 7 bases, with 17 bases remaining between them. Details on this clone: The antigen remains undetermined.

Points from the study as a whole: In an earlier analysis, about 87% or about 30%: the productive usage of most TCR beta V segments.

Primers included in the PCR were 60 Vbeta and 13 Jbeta primers. The repertoire was sequenced with immunoSEQ multiplex PCR; TCRdb's copy has only in-frame clones and lacks some. This table has 130,000 or so clones, 65% to 85% appearing once. The chain carries TRBV12-5 and TRBJ1-2; D is ambiguous. This TCR was sampled from a woman in her late teens or twenties in good health and CMV-seronegative. Sample: PBMCs. CDR3 residues: CASGPETGIAGYTF. The CDR3 coding sequence is TGTGCTAGTGGTCCCGAGACGGGAATTGCTGGCTACACCTTC.